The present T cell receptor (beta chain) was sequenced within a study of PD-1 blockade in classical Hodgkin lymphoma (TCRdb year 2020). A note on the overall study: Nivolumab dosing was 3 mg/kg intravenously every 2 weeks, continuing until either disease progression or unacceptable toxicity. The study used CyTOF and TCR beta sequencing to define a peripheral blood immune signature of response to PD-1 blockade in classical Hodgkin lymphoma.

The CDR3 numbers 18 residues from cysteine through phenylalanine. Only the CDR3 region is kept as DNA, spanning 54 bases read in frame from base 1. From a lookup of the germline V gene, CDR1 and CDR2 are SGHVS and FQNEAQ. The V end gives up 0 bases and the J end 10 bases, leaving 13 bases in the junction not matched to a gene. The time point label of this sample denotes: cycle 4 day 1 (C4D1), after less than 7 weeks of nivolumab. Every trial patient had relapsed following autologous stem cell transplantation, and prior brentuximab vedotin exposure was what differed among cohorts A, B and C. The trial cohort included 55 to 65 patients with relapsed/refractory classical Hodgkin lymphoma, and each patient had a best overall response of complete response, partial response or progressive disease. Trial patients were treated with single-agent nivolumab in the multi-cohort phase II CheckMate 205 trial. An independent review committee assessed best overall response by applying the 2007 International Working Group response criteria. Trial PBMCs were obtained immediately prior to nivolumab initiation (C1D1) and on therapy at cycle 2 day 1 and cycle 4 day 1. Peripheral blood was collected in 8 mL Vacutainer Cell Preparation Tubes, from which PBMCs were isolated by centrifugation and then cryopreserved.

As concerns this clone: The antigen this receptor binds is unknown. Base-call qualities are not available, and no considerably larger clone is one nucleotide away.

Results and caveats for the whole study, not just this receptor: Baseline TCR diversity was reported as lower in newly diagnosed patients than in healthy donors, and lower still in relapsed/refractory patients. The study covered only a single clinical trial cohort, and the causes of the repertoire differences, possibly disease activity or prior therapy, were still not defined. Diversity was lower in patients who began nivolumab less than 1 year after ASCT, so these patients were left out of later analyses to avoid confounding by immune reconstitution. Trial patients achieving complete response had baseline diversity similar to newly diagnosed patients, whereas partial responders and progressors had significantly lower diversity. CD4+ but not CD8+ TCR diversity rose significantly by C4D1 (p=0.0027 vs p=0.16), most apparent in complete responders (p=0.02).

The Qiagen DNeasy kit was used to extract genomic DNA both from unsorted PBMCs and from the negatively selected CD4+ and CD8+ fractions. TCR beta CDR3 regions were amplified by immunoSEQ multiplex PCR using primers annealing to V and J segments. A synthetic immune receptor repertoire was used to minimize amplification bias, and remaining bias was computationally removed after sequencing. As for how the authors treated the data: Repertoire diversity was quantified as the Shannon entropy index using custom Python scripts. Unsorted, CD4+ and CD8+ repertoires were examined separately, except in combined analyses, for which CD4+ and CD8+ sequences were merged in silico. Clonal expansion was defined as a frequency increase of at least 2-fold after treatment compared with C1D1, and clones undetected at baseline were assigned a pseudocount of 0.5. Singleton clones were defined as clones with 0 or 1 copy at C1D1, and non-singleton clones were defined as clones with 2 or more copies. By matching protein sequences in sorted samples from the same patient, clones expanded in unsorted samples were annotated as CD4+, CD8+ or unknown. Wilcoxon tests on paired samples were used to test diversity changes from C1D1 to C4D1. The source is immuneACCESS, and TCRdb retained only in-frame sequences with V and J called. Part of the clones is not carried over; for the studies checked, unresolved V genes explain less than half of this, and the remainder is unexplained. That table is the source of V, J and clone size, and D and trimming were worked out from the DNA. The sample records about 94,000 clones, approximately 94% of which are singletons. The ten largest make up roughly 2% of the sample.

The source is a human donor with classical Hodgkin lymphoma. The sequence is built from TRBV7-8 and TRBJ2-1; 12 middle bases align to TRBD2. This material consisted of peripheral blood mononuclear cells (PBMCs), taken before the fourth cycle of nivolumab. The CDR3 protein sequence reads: CASSLAFLLAGGLREQFF. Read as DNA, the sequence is TGTGCCAGCAGCTTAGCGTTCCTACTAGCGGGAGGCCTGAGGGAGCAGTTCTTC.